This T cell receptor (beta chain) comes out of a study of blood T cell repertoires in COVID-19. Study summary: PBMCs, B-cell-depleted T cells, or T cells provided the cDNA or gDNA that made up the material.

In its sample, this clone was seen a few times. The germline V and J ends were trimmed by 2 bases and 3 bases, with 11 bases remaining between them. Germline V gene data show CDR1 as KGHSH and CDR2 as LQKENI. This CDR3 contains 14 residues. Repertoires were generated with immunoSEQ multiplex PCR, while TCRdb's copy carries only in-frame clones and drops some. The sample holds about 160,000 clones, roughly four fifths seen once. The chain couples TRBV18 to TRBJ2-7; perhaps TRBD2 as D (6 bases). This sequence was found in a woman older than 75 with acute or convalescent COVID-19. The sample comprised peripheral blood. The CDR3 bases are TGTGCCAGCTCACCAGGAGGGGCAAACTACGAGCAGTACTTC. Protein: CASSPGGANYEQYF.